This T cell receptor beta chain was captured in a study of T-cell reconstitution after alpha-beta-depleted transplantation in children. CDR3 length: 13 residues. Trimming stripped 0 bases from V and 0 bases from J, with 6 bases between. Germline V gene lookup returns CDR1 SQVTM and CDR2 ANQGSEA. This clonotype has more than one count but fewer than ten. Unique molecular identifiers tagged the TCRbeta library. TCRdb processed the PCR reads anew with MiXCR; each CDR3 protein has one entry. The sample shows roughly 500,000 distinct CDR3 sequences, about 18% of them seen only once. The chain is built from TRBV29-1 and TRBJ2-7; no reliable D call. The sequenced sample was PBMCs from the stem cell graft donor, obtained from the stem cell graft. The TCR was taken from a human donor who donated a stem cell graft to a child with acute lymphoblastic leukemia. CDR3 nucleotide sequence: TGCAGCGTTGAAGACTCCAGCTCCTACGAGCAGTACTTC. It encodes CSVEDSSSYEQYF.